The 20 T cell receptor beta chains presented below share a single source sample, sequenced in a study of persistence of HIV-infected CD4 T cells. Lysates of CMV-infected fibroblasts at around 9.8 ug/mL stimulated these cells. CD40L-negative CD69-negative CD45RO-high memory CD4+ T cells were sorted as populations depleted of antigen-responding cells. Sequencing used immunoSEQ version 4 in survey mode. Libraries were prepared by immunoSEQ multiplex PCR; TCRdb keeps only in-frame clonotypes and omits some of them. The data contain roughly 32,000 clones, roughly four fifths of them seen just once; the ten biggest clones take up roughly 0.86%. Antigen specificity for these receptors is unknown. The material sequenced was CD4+ T cells sorted from PBMCs after roughly 18-hour stimulation, taken from a patient who received antiretroviral therapy. The receptor set was obtained from an adult man with HIV who was CMV-seropositive.

The V and J genes are TRBV6-2 or TRBV6-3 and TRBJ1-2; a weak D match, TRBD1 (5 bases). This CDR3 is built from 15 residues. Germline-derived CDR1 and CDR2 are MNHEY and SVGEGT. V lost 4 bases and J lost 0, with 12 bases in between. The CDR3 sequence: CASSSGRSANYGYTF. The CDR3 nucleotides read TGTGCCAGCAGTTCGGGACGGAGCGCTAACTATGGCTACACCTTC.

The V call is TRBV4-2, the J call TRBJ2-3, with 10 bases identical to TRBD2. Germline assignment: CDR1 LGHNA and CDR2 YNFKEQ. The CDR3 is 15 residues long. V lost 4 bases, J lost 3 bases, and 4 bases stayed unmatched. In DNA, the CDR3 is TGTGCCAGCAGCCGGCTAGCGGGGGTTACAGATACGCAGTATTTT. It specifies CASSRLAGVTDTQYF.

The chain is built from TRBV7-2 and TRBJ2-3; possible D gene TRBD1, 5 bases. Per the germline V gene, CDR1 is SGHTA and CDR2 is FQGNSA. V was clipped by 1 base and J by 1 base, with 15 bases between them. CDR3 size: 17 residues. The CDR3 sequence is CASSLGVQGKGTDTQYF. The CDR3, as DNA: TGTGCCAGCAGCTTAGGCGTCCAGGGCAAGGGCACAGATACGCAGTATTTT.

V usage is TRBV4-3 and J usage is TRBJ2-5; 11 nucleotides agree with TRBD2. Germline V gene lookup returns CDR1 LGHNA and CDR2 YSLEER. Unmatched junction bases numbered 9, after V lost 3 bases and J lost 3 bases. The CDR3 extends over 17 amino acids. The CDR3 loop reads CASSQHPRLAGKETQYF. DNA of the CDR3: TGCGCCAGCAGCCAGCATCCCCGACTAGCGGGGAAAGAGACCCAGTACTTC.

The genes are TRBV19 and TRBJ1-5; D is uncertain. The germline V and J ends were trimmed by 6 bases and 3 bases, with 18 bases remaining between them. CDR1 and CDR2 from the germline V gene are LNHDA and SQIVND (reference sequence). CDR3 size: 16 residues. DNA of the CDR3: TGTGCCAGTAGAGATTCACGCAGGAGGGACAATCAGCCCCAGCATTTT. Translating it yields CASRDSRRRDNQPQHF.

This clone was counted only a few times. The chain links TRBV12-5 to TRBJ2-2, with D uncertain. The CDR3 is made up of 15 amino acids. CDR1 and CDR2 from the germline V gene are LGHNT and FRNRAP. V was shortened by 6 bases and J by 3 bases, with 14 bases between the two germline ends. The CDR3 DNA follows: TGTGCTAGTGGAACCGAAGGTCGGCACACCGGGGAGCTGTTTTTT. Residues: CASGTEGRHTGELFF.

J is TRBJ2-7 and V is TRBV4-2, with TRBD2 identical over 9 bases. The CDR3 contains 15 residues. Germline V gene sequence: CDR1 LGHNA, CDR2 YNFKEQ. The V and J ends lost 0 bases and 2 bases, in that order; junction bases with no gene match: 2. CDR3 nucleotide sequence: TGTGCCAGCAGCCAAGACTCTAGCGGGGCCTACGAGCAGTACTTC. It is translated as CASSQDSSGAYEQYF.

This chain links TRBV24-1 with TRBJ1-1, with 11 bases identical to TRBD1. CDR1 and CDR2 from the germline V gene are KGHDR and SFDVKD. V was clipped by 9 bases and J by 4 bases; unmatched bases: 3. The CDR3 contains 13 residues. CDR3 protein: CATPGQGVTEAFF. CDR3 bases: TGTGCCACCCCGGGACAGGGGGTCACTGAAGCTTTCTTT.

By share of the sample, this clone is medium-sized. The rearrangement uses TRBV2 and TRBJ1-2; D uncertain. V lost 8 bases and J lost 8, with 15 bases in between. The CDR3 covers 12 residues. CDR1 and CDR2 from the germline V gene are SNHLY and FYNNEI. The DNA of the CDR3 is TGTGCCAGCTTCCTTGATGCGCGGGGCTACACCTTC. Encoded protein: CASFLDARGYTF.

This rearrangement joins TRBV6-5 to TRBJ1-2; the match to TRBD1 covers 7 bases. CDR3 length: 14 residues. CDR1 is MNHEY and CDR2 is SVGAGI in the germline V gene. Trimming at V came to 7 bases and at J to 3 bases, leaving 8 bases not matched to a gene. CDR3 bases: TGTGCCAGCACCCCTGGGGGACAGCACTATGGCTACACCTTC. Protein sequence: CASTPGGQHYGYTF.

CDR3 bases: TGTGCCAGCTCTAGCGGGGGGGCGGGTAGCACAGATACGCAGTATTTT. Amino acid sequence: CASSSGGAGSTDTQYF. This chain joins TRBV9 and TRBJ2-3; 12 bases fit TRBD2. The V gene's germline CDR1 is SGDLS and CDR2 YYNGEE. Trimming took 7 bases from V and 0 from J; bases not matched to a gene: 6. The CDR3 runs 16 residues.

The CDR3 DNA reads TGTGCCAGCAGTTGGGGCAGGGGAGCAGATACGCAGTATTTT. Translation: CASSWGRGADTQYF. The genes are TRBV27 and TRBJ2-3; D possibly corresponds to TRBD1 (6 bases). This CDR3 has 14 residues. The V and J ends lost 4 bases and 4 bases respectively, with 12 bases between them. Germline assignment: CDR1 MNHEY and CDR2 SMNVEV (reference sequence).

This clone was detected a few times. This rearrangement joins TRBV5-1 to TRBJ1-4; D ambiguous. The germline V gene has CDR1 SGHRS and CDR2 YFSETQ. Between the trimmed V and J ends, which lost 0 bases and 3 bases, there was a span of 6 bases. There are 14 residues in the CDR3. The CDR3 is CASSLEGSNEKLFF. The DNA of the CDR3 is TGCGCCAGCAGCTTGGAAGGGTCTAATGAAAAACTGTTTTTT.

This clone is judged medium-sized. This sequence joins TRBV6-1 and TRBJ2-2; D is possibly TRBD2 (5 bases). The V gene lost 0 bases and the J gene lost 2 bases, with 19 bases spanning the gap. The CDR3 length is 19 residues. Germline V gene sequence: CDR1 MNHNS, CDR2 SASEGT. The CDR3 DNA reads as TGTGCCAGCAGTGAAGCGCGTATATACCGACGGGGTAACACCGGGGAGCTGTTTTTT. It is translated as CASSEARIYRRGNTGELFF.

This clone showed up just a few times. The chain couples TRBV5-4 to TRBJ2-1; 7 bases are a match to TRBD1. The CDR3 runs to 15 residues. The J segment lost 5 bases and the V segment lost 3 bases, leaving 8 bases of the junction unmatched. Germline V CDR1 and CDR2: SGHNT, YYREEE (reference sequence). CDR3 sequence (DNA): TGTGCCAGCAGCTCCGGGACAGACAGGGACAATGAGCAGTTCTTC. This encodes CASSSGTDRDNEQFF.

V usage is TRBV3-1 (or the pseudogene TRBV3-2) and J usage is TRBJ1-2; 11 bases are shared with TRBD1. The CDR3 is 18 amino acids. The germline V gene encodes CDR1 LGHDT and CDR2 YNNKEL (reference sequence). J gave up 0 bases and V 4 bases, and 10 bases lay outside the gene matches. CDR3: CASSPVDRGLLANYGYTF. The CDR3 coding sequence is TGTGCCAGCAGCCCTGTGGACAGGGGGCTGTTAGCTAACTATGGCTACACCTTC.

This chain connects TRBV7-2 to TRBJ1-5; D is possibly TRBD1 (5 bases). The CDR3 length is 15 residues. Trimming removed 5 bases at V and 2 bases at J, with 13 bases between. In germline, CDR1 is SGHTA, CDR2 FQGNSA. This CDR3 is CASSPPGLGNQPQHF. The CDR3 DNA is TGTGCCAGCAGCCCTCCGGGGCTCGGCAATCAGCCCCAGCATTTT.

This chain joins TRBV7-9 and TRBJ2-4, with a tentative D call TRBD1 (5 bases). CDR1 and CDR2 (germline): SEHNR, FQNEAQ (reference sequence). V was shortened by 1 base and J by 7 bases, with 11 bases between the two germline ends. The CDR3 contains 14 residues. Here the CDR3 DNA reads TGTGCCAGCAGCTTAGACGCGGCAGGGAACATTCAGTACTTC. Translating it yields CASSLDAAGNIQYF.

The rearrangement uses TRBV4-3 and TRBJ2-3; D is unclear. Per germline, CDR1 LGHNA and CDR2 YSLEER. Trimming removed 1 base at V and 1 base at J, with 9 bases between. This CDR3 spans 15 amino acids. CDR3 in DNA: TGCGCCAGCAGCCAAGCCACGACCGGCACAGATACGCAGTATTTT. Protein product: CASSQATTGTDTQYF.

This chain uses TRBV27 with TRBJ1-5; D might be TRBD1 (5 bases). Trimming shortened V by 3 bases and J by 6 bases, and 12 bases separated the two germline ends. The CDR3 totals 14 residues. Germline CDR1 MNHEY, CDR2 SMNVEV (reference sequence). This CDR3 reads CASSFLSGSQPQHF. The CDR3, as DNA: TGTGCCAGCAGTTTCCTGTCAGGGAGTCAGCCCCAGCATTTT.